This TCR beta chain comes out of a study of T cells after posttransplantation cyclophosphamide. Broader study findings: Recipient CMV seropositivity and CMV reactivation strongly tracked TRB clonality. Donor-recipient repertoire similarity was low at 1-2 months, rising over year one. Tissue-infiltrating T cells from skin or gut overlapped little with blood T cells.

This clone was found many times. Antigen unknown. This table comes from immunoSEQ multiplex PCR, and its TCRdb copy is limited to in-frame clones, with some not included. Singletons are absent from the sample, which has under 20,000 clones. Cyclophosphamide on days +3 and +4 followed busulfan-fludarabine conditioning and a marrow graft. Sequencing used PBMCs, obtained after allogeneic stem cell transplant with posttransplant cyclophosphamide. The sequence was obtained from a female patient younger than 45 who received an allogeneic stem cell transplant from a related donor, was CMV-positive, and had no GVHD. Some of the T cells might come from the graft donor.

The CDR3 sequence: CASRETWGYTF. Written as DNA, the CDR3 is TGTGCCAGCAGGGAAACTTGGGGCTACACCTTC. This chain joins TRBV2 and TRBJ1-2; D gene ambiguous. This CDR3 comprises 11 residues. Germline CDR1 reads SNHLY; CDR2 reads FYNNEI. V shed 6 bases and J shed 8 bases, with 10 bases lying between them.